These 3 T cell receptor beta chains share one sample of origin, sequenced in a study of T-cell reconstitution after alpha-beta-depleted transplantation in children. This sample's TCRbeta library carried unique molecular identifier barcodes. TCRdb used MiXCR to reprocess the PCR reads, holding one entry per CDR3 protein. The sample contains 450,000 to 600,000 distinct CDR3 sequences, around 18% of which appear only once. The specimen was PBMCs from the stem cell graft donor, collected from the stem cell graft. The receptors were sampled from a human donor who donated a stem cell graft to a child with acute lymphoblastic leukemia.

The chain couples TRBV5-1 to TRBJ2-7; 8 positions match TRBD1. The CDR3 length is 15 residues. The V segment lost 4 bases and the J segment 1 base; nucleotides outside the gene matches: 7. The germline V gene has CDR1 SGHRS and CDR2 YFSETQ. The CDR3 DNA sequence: TGCGCCAGCAGCACTGGACAGGGACCATCCTACGAGCAGTACTTC. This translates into CASSTGQGPSYEQYF.

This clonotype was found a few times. Here the CDR3 DNA reads TGTGCCAGCAGCGTAGCCGACAGGGGGGTTGAAAAACTGTTTTTT. Protein product: CASSVADRGVEKLFF. This sequence joins TRBV9 and TRBJ1-4; 9 nucleotides agree with TRBD1. The V segment lost 0 bases and the J segment 7 bases; nucleotides outside the gene matches: 4. CDR1 and CDR2 (germline): SGDLS, YYNGEE. The CDR3 sequence is 15 residues long. Based on the CDR3 plus reference TRBV9 and TRBJ1-4, the full variable domain is DSGVTQTPKHLITATGQRVTLRCSPRSGDLSVYWYQQSLDQGLQFLIQYYNGEERAKGNILERFSAQQFPDLHSELNLSSLELGDSALYFCASSVADRGVEKLFFGSGTQLSVL.

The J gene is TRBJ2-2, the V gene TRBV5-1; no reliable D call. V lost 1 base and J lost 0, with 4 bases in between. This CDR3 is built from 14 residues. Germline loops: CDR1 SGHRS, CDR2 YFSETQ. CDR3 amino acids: CASSLWPNTGELFF. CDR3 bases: TGCGCCAGCAGCTTGTGGCCGAACACCGGGGAGCTGTTTTTT.